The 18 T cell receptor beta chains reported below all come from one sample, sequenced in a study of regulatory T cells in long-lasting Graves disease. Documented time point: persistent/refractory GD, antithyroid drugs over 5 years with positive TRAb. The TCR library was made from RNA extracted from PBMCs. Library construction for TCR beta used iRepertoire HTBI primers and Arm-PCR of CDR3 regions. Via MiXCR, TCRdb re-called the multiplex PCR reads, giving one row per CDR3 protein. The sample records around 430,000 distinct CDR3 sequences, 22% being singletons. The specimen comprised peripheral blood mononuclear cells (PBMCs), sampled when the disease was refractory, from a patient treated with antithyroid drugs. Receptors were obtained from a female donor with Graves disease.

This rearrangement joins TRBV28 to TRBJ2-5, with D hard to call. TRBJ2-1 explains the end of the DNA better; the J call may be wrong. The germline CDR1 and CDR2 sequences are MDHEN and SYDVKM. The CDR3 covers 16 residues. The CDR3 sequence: CASSIGAQDELNEQFF. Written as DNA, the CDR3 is TGTGCCAGCAGTATTGGTGCGCAAGACGAGCTCAATGAGCAGTTCTTC.

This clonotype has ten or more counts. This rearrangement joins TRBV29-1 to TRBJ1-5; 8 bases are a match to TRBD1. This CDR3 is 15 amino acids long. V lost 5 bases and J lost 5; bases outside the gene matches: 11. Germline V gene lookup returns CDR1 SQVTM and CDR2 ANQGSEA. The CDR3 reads CSVQQGDRTDQPQHF. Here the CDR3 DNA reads TGCAGCGTTCAACAGGGGGATCGGACGGATCAGCCCCAGCATTTT.

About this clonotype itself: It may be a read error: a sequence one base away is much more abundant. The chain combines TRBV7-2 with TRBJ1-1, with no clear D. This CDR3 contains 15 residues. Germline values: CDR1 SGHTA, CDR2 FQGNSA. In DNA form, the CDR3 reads TGTGCCAGCAGCTTAGCGGCAGTGTTATACACTGAAGCTCTCTTT. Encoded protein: CASSLAAVLYTEALF. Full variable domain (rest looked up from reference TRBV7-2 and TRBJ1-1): GAGVSQSPSNKVTEKGKDVELRCDPISGHTALYWYRQSLGQGLEFLIYFQGNSAPDKSGLPSDRFSAERTGGSVSTLTIQRTQQEDSAVYLCASSLAAVLYTEALFGQGTRLTVV.

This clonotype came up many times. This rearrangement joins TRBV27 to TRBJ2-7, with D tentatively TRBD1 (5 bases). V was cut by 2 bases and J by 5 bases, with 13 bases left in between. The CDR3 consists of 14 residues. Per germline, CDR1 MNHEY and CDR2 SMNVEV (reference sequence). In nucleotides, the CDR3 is TGTGCCAGCAGTTTAACGACAGAGGTCGACGAGCAGTACTTC. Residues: CASSLTTEVDEQYF.

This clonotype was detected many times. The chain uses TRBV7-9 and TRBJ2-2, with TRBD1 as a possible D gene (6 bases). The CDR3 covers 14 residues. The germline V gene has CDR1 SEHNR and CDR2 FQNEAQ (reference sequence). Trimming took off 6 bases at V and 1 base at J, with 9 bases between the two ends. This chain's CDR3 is CASRLTGNTGELFF. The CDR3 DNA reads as TGTGCCAGCAGACTGACAGGGAACACCGGGGAGCTGTTTTTT. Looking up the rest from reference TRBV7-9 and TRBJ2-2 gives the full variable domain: DTGVSQNPRHKITKRGQNVTFRCDPISEHNRLYWYRQTLGQGPEFLTYFQNEAQLEKSRLLSDRFSAERPKGSFSTLEIQRTEQGDSAMYLCASRLTGNTGELFFGEGSRLTVL.

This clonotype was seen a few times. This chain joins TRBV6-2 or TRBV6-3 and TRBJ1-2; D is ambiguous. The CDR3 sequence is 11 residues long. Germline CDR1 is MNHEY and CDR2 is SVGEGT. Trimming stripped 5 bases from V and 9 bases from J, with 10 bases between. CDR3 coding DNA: TGTGCCAGCAGTAAAGGGAGAAGCTACACCTTC. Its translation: CASSKGRSYTF.

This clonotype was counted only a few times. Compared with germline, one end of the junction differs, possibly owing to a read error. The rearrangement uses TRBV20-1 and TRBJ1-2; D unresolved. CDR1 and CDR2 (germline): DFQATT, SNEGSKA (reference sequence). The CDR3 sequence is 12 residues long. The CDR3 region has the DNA TGCAGTGCTAGAGAGGTCGGGGTAAACTCTATCTTC. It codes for CSAREVGVNSIF.

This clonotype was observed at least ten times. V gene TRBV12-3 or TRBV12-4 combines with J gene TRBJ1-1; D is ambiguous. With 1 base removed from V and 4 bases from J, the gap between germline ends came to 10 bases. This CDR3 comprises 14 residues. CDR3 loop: CASSLGVSGTEAFF. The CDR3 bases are TGTGCCAGCAGTTTAGGGGTGAGCGGCACTGAAGCTTTCTTT.

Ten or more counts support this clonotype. CDR3 DNA: TGTGCCACCAGCAGAGATTGGGTGGAGCCCCAGCATTTT. It yields the protein CATSRDWVEPQHF. The chain carries TRBV15 and TRBJ1-5; D is undetermined. Deletions cut 0 bases from V and 8 bases from J, with 8 bases between. CDR3 length: 13 amino acids. The germline CDR1 and CDR2 sequences are LNHNV and YYDKDF (reference sequence).

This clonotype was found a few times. The CDR3 loop reads CASSLLGTRSINTGELFF. CDR3 DNA sequence: TGTGCCAGCAGTTTATTAGGGACTCGAAGCATTAACACCGGGGAGCTGTTTTTT. This chain uses TRBV27 with TRBJ2-2; the D gene is possibly TRBD2 (6 bases). Per the germline V gene, CDR1 is MNHEY and CDR2 is SMNVEV (reference sequence). V lost 1 base to trimming and J lost 2 bases, with 17 bases between them. This CDR3 is built from 18 residues.

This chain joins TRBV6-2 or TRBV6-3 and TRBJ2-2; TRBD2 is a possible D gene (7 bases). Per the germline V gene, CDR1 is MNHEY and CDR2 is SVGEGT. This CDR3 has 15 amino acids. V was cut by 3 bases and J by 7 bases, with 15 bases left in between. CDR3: CASSYGGGRFGELFF. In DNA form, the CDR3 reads TGTGCCAGCAGTTATGGGGGGGGCCGGTTCGGGGAGCTGTTTTTT.

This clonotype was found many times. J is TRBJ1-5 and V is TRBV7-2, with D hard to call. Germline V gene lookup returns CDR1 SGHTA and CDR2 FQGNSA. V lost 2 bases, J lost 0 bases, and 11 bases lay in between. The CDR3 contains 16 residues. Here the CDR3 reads CASSLFSAASNQPQHF. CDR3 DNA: TGTGCCAGCAGCTTATTTTCGGCAGCTAGCAATCAGCCCCAGCATTTT.

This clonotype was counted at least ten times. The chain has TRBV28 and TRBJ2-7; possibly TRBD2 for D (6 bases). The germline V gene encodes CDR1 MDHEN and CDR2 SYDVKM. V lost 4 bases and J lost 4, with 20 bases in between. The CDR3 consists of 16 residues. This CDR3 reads CASSSPGLPPSYEQYF. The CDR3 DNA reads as TGTGCCAGCAGTTCCCCGGGACTCCCGCCTAGTTACGAGCAGTACTTC.

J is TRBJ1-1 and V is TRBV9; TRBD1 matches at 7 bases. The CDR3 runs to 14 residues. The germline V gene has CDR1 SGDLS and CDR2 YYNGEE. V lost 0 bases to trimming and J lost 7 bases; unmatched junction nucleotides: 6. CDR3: CASSVASRQGEAFF. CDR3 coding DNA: TGTGCCAGCAGCGTAGCTTCGAGACAGGGTGAAGCTTTCTTT. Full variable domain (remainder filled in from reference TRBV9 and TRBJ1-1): DSGVTQTPKHLITATGQRVTLRCSPRSGDLSVYWYQQSLDQGLQFLIQYYNGEERAKGNILERFSAQQFPDLHSELNLSSLELGDSALYFCASSVASRQGEAFFGQGTRLTVV.

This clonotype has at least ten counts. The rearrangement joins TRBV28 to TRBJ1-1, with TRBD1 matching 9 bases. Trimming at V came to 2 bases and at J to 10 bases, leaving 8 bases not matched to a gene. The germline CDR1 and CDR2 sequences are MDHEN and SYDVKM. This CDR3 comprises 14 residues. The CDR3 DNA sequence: TGTGCCAGCAGTTTACTCACAGGGGGCGCGGGAGCTTTCTTT. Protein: CASSLLTGGAGAFF.

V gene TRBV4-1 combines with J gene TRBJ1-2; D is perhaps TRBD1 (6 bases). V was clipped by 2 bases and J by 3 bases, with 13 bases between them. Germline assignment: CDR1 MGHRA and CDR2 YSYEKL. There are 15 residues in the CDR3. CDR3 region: CASSQPGGRDYGYTF. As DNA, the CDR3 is TGCGCCAGCAGCCAACCCGGGGGGCGCGACTATGGCTACACCTTC.

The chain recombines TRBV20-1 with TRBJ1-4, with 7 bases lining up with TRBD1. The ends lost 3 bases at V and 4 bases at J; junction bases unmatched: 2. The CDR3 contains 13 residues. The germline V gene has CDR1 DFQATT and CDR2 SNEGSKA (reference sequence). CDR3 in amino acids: CSARRQGNEKLFF. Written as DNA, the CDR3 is TGCAGTGCTAGGAGACAGGGTAATGAAAAACTGTTTTTT.

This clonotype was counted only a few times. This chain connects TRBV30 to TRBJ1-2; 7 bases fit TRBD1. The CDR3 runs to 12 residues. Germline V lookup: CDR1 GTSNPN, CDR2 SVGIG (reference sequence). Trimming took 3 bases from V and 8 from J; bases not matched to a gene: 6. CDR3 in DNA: TGTGCCTGGAGCCCTCGGACAGGCGGCTACACCTTC. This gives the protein CAWSPRTGGYTF.